These T cell receptor beta chains were read from a single sample in a study of response to subunit inactivated influenza vaccine. Via MiXCR, TCRdb re-called the RT-PCR reads, giving one row per CDR3 protein. The data contain hundreds of thousands of distinct CDR3 sequences, 20% to 25% of them singletons. Sequencing used PBMCs from blood, obtained about 20 months after vaccination. These receptors came from a man between 50 and 70 years old who received an inactivated influenza vaccine. The CDR3 runs from the conserved cysteine through the conserved F or W. A D gene is named only where the DNA matches it firmly. The size field is filled for only some rows; it gives once, few, many or a size class.

D	V	size	J	CDR3	DNA
NA	TRBV6-1	NA	TRBJ1-5	CASSEVQGTFQPQHF	TGTGCCAGCAGTGAAGTCCAGGGTACGTTTCAGCCCCAGCATTTT
NA	TRBV29-1	many	TRBJ1-2	CSVEDTRGYGYTF	TGCAGCGTTGAAGATACCAGGGGCTACGGCTACACCTTC
NA	TRBV5-1	NA	TRBJ1-6	CASSLAGRRYNSPLHF	TGCGCCAGCAGCTTGGCGGGGCGGCGATACAATTCACCCCTCCACTTT
NA	TRBV9	few	TRBJ2-7	CASSPGLLPAYEQYF	TGTGCCAGCAGCCCCGGGCTACTCCCTGCCTACGAGCAGTACTTC
TRBD2	TRBV7-8	few	TRBJ2-1	CASSSPSGGAYNEQFF	TGTGCCAGCAGCTCCCCAAGCGGGGGGGCCTACAATGAGCAGTTCTTC
NA	TRBV6-5	few	TRBJ1-2	CASSYGQTSGYTF	TGTGCCAGCAGTTACGGTCAGACCTCTGGCTACACCTTC
NA	TRBV29-1	many	TRBJ1-1	CSVGGINTEAFF	TGCAGCGTTGGCGGTATAAACACTGAAGCTTTCTTT
TRBD2	TRBV4-3	few	TRBJ2-5	CASSQDWGGLQETQYF	TGCGCCAGCAGCCAAGATTGGGGGGGTTTACAAGAGACCCAGTACTTC
TRBD1	TRBV12-3/TRBV12-4	few	TRBJ1-2	CASRPTPGTGGYGYTF	TGTGCCAGCAGGCCAACTCCCGGTACAGGGGGCTATGGCTACACCTTC
NA	TRBV6-1	NA	TRBJ1-5	CASRAQGYSNQPQHF	TGTGCCAGCAGGGCCCAGGGGTATAGCAATCAGCCCCAGCATTTT
NA	TRBV2	NA	TRBJ2-2	CASSDNPGELFF	TGTGCCAGCAGCGACAATCCCGGGGAGCTGTTTTTT
TRBD1	TRBV29-1	few	TRBJ2-2	CSAHRGNTGELFF	TGCAGCGCCCACAGGGGGAACACCGGGGAGCTGTTTTTT
NA	TRBV20-1	NA	TRBJ2-7	CSARGMGGQSYEQYF	TGCAGTGCTAGAGGAATGGGGGGGCAAAGCTACGAGCAGTACTTC
NA	TRBV5-1	NA	TRBJ2-7	CASSALHQGGEQYF	TGCGCCAGCAGCGCCCTACACCAGGGCGGCGAGCAGTACTTC
NA	TRBV7-9	NA	TRBJ1-1	CASSLATAEAFF	TGTGCCAGCAGCTTAGCAACCGCAGAAGCTTTCTTT
NA	TRBV18	few	TRBJ1-5	CASSPIATDSNQPQHF	TGTGCCAGCTCACCGATTGCGACGGACAGCAATCAGCCCCAGCATTTT
NA	TRBV28	NA	TRBJ2-1	CASSLTGTYDSEQFF	TGTGCCAGCAGCCTGACAGGCACTTATGATTCTGAGCAGTTCTTC
NA	TRBV7-9	NA	TRBJ2-5	CASSSTFGPLETQYF	TGTGCCAGCAGCTCGACATTCGGGCCTTTGGAGACCCAGTACTTC
NA	TRBV20-1	NA	TRBJ2-1	CSAAQWGSYNEQFF	TGCAGTGCGGCCCAGTGGGGCTCCTACAATGAGCAGTTCTTC
NA	TRBV6-1	NA	TRBJ1-2	CASSEQPLYGYTF	TGTGCCAGCAGTGAACAACCACTCTATGGCTACACCTTC
NA	TRBV6-6	few	TRBJ1-1	CASRGAVNTEAFF	TGTGCCAGCAGGGGGGCGGTGAACACTGAAGCTTTCTTT
NA	TRBV20-1	NA	TRBJ2-3	CSASGGGTVSTDTQYF	TGCAGTGCTAGCGGAGGTGGGACGGTGAGCACAGATACGCAGTATTTT
NA	TRBV28	NA	TRBJ2-7	CASSLYNEALYEQYF	TGTGCCAGCAGTTTATATAACGAAGCTCTCTACGAGCAGTACTTC
TRBD1	TRBV10-3	NA	TRBJ2-3	CAISPSDRSTDTQYF	TGTGCCATCAGTCCGTCGGACAGGAGCACAGATACGCAGTATTTT
TRBD1	TRBV20-1	many	TRBJ1-3	CSAAGTGPKNTIYF	TGCAGTGCTGCCGGGACAGGGCCCAAAAACACCATATATTTT
NA	TRBV7-9	few	TRBJ2-7	CASSFPGNEQYF	TGTGCCAGCAGCTTCCCTGGGAACGAGCAGTACTTC
NA	TRBV7-8	few	TRBJ2-1	CASSLWATGGGYNEQFF	TGTGCCAGCAGCTTATGGGCTACCGGGGGAGGCTACAATGAGCAGTTCTTC
TRBD2	TRBV5-1	few	TRBJ2-7	CASRLAPNYEQYF	TGCGCCAGTCGACTAGCCCCTAACTACGAGCAGTACTTC
NA	TRBV6-5	few	TRBJ2-1	CASSYRRGHNEQFF	TGTGCCAGCAGTTACAGAAGGGGTCACAATGAGCAGTTCTTC
NA	TRBV9	NA	TRBJ1-1	CASSVRSRGTEAFF	TGTGCCAGCAGCGTAAGGAGTCGTGGCACTGAAGCTTTCTTT
NA	TRBV4-3	NA	TRBJ1-2	CASSQDGRGPIF	TGCGCCAGCAGCCAAGATGGGCGGGGCCCGATATTC
NA	TRBV12-3/TRBV12-4	NA	TRBJ2-5	CASSFHLQGFDQGETQYF	TGTGCCAGCAGTTTCCACCTACAGGGTTTTGACCAAGGAGAGACCCAGTACTTC
TRBD2	TRBV20-1	NA	TRBJ2-1	CSAQAVAGDNEQFF	TGCAGTGCTCAGGCGGTAGCGGGGGACAATGAGCAGTTCTTC
NA	TRBV4-2	NA	TRBJ2-3	CASSQSGQSTDTQYF	TGTGCCAGCAGCCAATCGGGACAAAGCACAGATACGCAGTATTTT
TRBD1	TRBV6-2/TRBV6-3	NA	TRBJ1-1	CASSRRQYRGETEAFF	TGTGCCAGCAGCCGCAGGCAATACAGGGGGGAGACTGAAGCTTTCTTT
NA	TRBV18	few	TRBJ1-3	CASSPFPMETSISGNTIYF	TGTGCCAGCTCACCTTTTCCGATGGAGACGTCCATTTCTGGAAACACCATATATTTT
NA	TRBV29-1	few	TRBJ2-1	CSVEQGTLTYNEQFF	TGCAGCGTTGAACAGGGGACTCTTACATACAATGAGCAGTTCTTC
TRBD2	TRBV10-3	NA	TRBJ2-7	CAISVGAGGPSEQYF	TGTGCCATCAGTGTCGGGGCGGGAGGGCCGAGTGAGCAGTACTTC
TRBD1	TRBV12-3/TRBV12-4	few	TRBJ2-1	CASSLPQGANEQFF	TGTGCCAGCAGTCTCCCCCAGGGGGCCAATGAGCAGTTCTTC
TRBD1	TRBV10-1	many	TRBJ1-2	CASSEGQGGYTF	TGCGCCAGCAGTGAAGGACAGGGAGGCTACACCTTC
NA	TRBV7-9	few	TRBJ2-7	CASSLRWVSGEQYF	TGTGCCAGCAGCTTAAGATGGGTTTCGGGGGAGCAGTACTTC
NA	TRBV6-5	NA	TRBJ2-3	CASSGGNTQYF	TGTGCCAGCAGTGGTGGAAATACGCAGTATTTT
NA	TRBV4-2	NA	TRBJ2-7	CASSQGPGSYEQYF	TGTGCCAGCAGCCAAGGACCGGGATCCTACGAGCAGTACTTC
NA	TRBV4-1	many	TRBJ1-5	CASSPTSRENQPQHF	TGCGCCAGCAGCCCCACTTCTAGGGAGAATCAGCCCCAGCATTTT
NA	TRBV4-3	few	TRBJ1-6	CASSQDFLRRNSPLHF	TGCGCCAGCAGCCAAGACTTCCTAAGGAGGAATTCACCCCTCCACTTT
NA	TRBV7-2	few	TRBJ2-5	CASSQTVETQYF	TGTGCCAGCAGTCAGACAGTCGAGACCCAGTACTTC
TRBD1	TRBV7-6	few	TRBJ2-1	CASSLDPGTGILTYNEQFF	TGTGCCAGCAGCTTAGATCCCGGGACAGGGATCCTCACCTACAATGAGCAGTTCTTC
NA	TRBV7-9	NA	TRBJ2-7	CASSMGGHSEYEQYF	TGTGCCAGCAGCATGGGGGGCCATTCCGAATACGAGCAGTACTTC
NA	TRBV7-9	few	TRBJ1-2	CASSLDARAGGYGYTF	TGTGCCAGCAGCTTAGATGCCAGGGCGGGAGGCTATGGCTACACCTTC
NA	TRBV5-6	NA	TRBJ1-2	CASSLEADSYGYTF	TGTGCCAGCAGCTTGGAAGCGGACAGCTATGGCTACACCTTC
TRBD2	TRBV4-1	NA	TRBJ2-1	CASSQGSGGAYNEQFF	TGCGCCAGCAGCCAAGGGTCCGGGGGGGCCTACAATGAGCAGTTCTTC
NA	TRBV27	NA	TRBJ2-3	CASSLGARPVTQYF	TGTGCCAGCAGTTTGGGGGCCCGTCCAGTTACGCAGTATTTT
NA	TRBV28	few	TRBJ1-2	CASSLWTRGASYGYTF	TGTGCCAGCAGTTTATGGACCAGAGGAGCCAGCTATGGCTACACCTTC